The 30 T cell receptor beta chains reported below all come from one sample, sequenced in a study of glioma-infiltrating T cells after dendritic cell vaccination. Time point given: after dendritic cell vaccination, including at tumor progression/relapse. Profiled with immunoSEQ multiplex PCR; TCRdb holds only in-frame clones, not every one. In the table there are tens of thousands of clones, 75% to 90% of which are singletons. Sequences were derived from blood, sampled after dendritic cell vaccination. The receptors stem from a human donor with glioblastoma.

CDR3 protein: CASSQTSGPHEQYF. Written as DNA, the CDR3 is TGCGCCAGCAGCCAAACTAGCGGTCCACACGAGCAGTACTTC. The chain joins TRBV4-3 to TRBJ2-5, with 8 bases that match TRBD2. The end of the DNA is better explained by TRBJ2-7, so the J call may be wrong. Germline loops: CDR1 LGHNA, CDR2 YSLEER. The CDR3 totals 14 residues.

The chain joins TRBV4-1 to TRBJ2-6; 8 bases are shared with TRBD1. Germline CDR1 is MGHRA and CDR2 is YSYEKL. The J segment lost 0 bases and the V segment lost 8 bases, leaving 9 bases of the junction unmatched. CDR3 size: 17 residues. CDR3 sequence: CASVAGQGFSGANVLTF. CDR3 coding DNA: TGCGCCAGCGTCGCCGGACAGGGTTTCTCTGGGGCCAACGTCCTGACTTTC.

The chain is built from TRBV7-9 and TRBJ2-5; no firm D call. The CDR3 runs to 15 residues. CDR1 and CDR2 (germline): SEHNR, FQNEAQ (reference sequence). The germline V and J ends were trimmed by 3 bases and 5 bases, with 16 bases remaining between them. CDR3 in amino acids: CASSFPTGVSETQYF. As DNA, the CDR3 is TGTGCCAGCAGCTTCCCGACCGGAGTCAGCGAGACCCAGTACTTC. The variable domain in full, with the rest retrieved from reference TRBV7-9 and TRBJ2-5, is DTGVSQNPRHKITKRGQNVTFRCDPISEHNRLYWYRQTLGQGPEFLTYFQNEAQLEKSRLLSDRFSAERPKGSFSTLEIQRTEQGDSAMYLCASSFPTGVSETQYFGPGTRLLVL.

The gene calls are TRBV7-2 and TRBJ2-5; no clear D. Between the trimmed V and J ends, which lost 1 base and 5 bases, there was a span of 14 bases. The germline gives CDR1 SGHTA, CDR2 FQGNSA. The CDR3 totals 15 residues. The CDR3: CASSLVSTHGETQYF. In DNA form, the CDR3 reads TGTGCCAGCAGCTTAGTAAGCACCCACGGGGAGACCCAGTACTTC.

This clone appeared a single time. Here the CDR3 reads CASSLGGRNPDTQYF. The CDR3 nucleotides are TGTGCCAGCAGCTTGGGCGGGAGGAATCCAGATACGCAGTATTTT. This chain links TRBV5-4 with TRBJ2-3; 8 nucleotides align to TRBD2. This CDR3 contains 15 residues. Germline V lookup: CDR1 SGHNT, CDR2 YYREEE (reference sequence). After removal of 0 bases from V and 4 bases from J, the junction contained 4 bases not matched to a gene.

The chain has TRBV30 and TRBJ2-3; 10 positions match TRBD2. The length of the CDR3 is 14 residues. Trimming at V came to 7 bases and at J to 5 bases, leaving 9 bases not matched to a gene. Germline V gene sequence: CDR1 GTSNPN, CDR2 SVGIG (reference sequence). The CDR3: CASTSGRARDTQYF. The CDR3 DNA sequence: TGTGCCTCTACAAGCGGGAGGGCCCGAGATACGCAGTATTTT.

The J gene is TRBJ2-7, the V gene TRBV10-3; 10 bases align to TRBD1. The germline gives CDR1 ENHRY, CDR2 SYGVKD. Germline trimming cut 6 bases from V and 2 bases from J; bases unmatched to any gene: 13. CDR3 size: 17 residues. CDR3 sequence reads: CAISPAQPGQGTYEQYF. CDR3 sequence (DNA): TGTGCCATCAGCCCCGCGCAGCCGGGACAGGGGACCTACGAGCAGTACTTC.

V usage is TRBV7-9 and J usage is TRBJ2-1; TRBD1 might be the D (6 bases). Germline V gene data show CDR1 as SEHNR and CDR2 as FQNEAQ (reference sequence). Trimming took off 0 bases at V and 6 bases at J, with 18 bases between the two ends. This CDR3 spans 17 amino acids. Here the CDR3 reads CASSLANQGMGFNEQFF. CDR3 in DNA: TGTGCCAGCAGCTTAGCCAACCAGGGGATGGGTTTCAATGAGCAGTTCTTC. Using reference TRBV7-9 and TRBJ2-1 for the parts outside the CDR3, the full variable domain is DTGVSQNPRHKITKRGQNVTFRCDPISEHNRLYWYRQTLGQGPEFLTYFQNEAQLEKSRLLSDRFSAERPKGSFSTLEIQRTEQGDSAMYLCASSLANQGMGFNEQFFGPGTRLTVL.

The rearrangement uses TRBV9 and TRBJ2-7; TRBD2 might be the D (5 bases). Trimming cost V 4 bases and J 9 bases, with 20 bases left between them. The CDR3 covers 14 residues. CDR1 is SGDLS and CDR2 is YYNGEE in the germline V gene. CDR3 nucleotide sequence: TGTGCCAGCAGCAGAAACCGGGAAGGAAGCTGGCAGTACTTC. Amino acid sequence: CASSRNREGSWQYF.

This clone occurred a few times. CDR3 sequence reads: CASSYFLPSSGNTIYF. Written as DNA, the CDR3 is TGTGCCAGCAGCTACTTCCTGCCGAGCTCTGGAAACACCATATATTTT. The chain uses TRBV6-4 and TRBJ1-3, with D unresolved. The CDR3 loop spans 16 amino acids. The V gene lost 6 bases and the J gene lost 0 bases, with 15 bases spanning the gap. Germline CDR1 reads MRHNA; CDR2 reads SNTAGT.

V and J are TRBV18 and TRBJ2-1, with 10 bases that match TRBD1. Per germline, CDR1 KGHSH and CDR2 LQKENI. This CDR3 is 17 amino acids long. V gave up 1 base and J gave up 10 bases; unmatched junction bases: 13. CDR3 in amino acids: CASSPRYRDRGDPEQFF. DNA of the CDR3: TGTGCCAGCTCACCACGGTACAGGGACAGGGGCGACCCCGAGCAGTTCTTC.

The CDR3 is CASSQVGQGAPEQYF. Here the CDR3 DNA reads TGTGCCAGCAGCCAAGTGGGTCAGGGGGCACCCGAGCAGTACTTC. The V gene is TRBV4-2, the J gene TRBJ2-7, with TRBD1 identical over 8 bases. This CDR3 is 15 amino acids long. The V segment lost 1 base and the J segment 6 bases; nucleotides outside the gene matches: 8. Germline assignment: CDR1 LGHNA and CDR2 YNFKEQ.

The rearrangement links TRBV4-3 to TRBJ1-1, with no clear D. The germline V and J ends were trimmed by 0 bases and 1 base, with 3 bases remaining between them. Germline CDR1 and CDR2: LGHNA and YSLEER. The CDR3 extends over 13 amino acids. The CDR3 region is CASSQDRNTEAFF. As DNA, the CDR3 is TGCGCCAGCAGCCAAGACAGGAACACTGAAGCTTTCTTT.

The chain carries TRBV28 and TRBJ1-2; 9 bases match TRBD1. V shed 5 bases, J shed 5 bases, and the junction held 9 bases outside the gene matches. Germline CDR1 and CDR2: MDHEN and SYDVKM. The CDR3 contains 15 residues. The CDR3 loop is CASSLYSGQGYGYTF. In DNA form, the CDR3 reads TGTGCCAGCAGTCTCTATTCAGGACAGGGGTATGGCTACACCTTC.

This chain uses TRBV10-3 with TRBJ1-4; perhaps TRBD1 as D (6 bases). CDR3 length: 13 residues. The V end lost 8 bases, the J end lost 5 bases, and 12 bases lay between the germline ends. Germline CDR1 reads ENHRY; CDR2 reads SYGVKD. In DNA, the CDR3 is TGTGCCATCTCCCGGGGGGGCAATGAAAAACTGTTTTTT. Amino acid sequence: CAISRGGNEKLFF.

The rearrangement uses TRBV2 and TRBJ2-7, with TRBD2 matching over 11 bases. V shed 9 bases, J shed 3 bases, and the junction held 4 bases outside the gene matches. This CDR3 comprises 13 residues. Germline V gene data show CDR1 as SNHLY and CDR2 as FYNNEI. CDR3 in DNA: TGTGCCAGTGGACTAGCGGGCTTCTACGAGCAGTACTTC. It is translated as CASGLAGFYEQYF.

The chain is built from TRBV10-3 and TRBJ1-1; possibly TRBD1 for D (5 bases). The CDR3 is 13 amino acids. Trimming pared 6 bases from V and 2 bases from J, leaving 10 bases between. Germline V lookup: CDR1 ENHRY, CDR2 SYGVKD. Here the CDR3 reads CAISPGGNTEAFF. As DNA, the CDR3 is TGTGCCATCAGCCCCGGGGGAAACACTGAAGCTTTCTTT.

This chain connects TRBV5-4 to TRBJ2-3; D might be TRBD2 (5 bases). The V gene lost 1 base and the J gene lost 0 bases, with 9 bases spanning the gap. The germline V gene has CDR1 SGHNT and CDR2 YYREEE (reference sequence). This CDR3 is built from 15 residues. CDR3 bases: TGTGCCAGCAGCTTGAGGACTCCTAGCACAGATACGCAGTATTTT. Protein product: CASSLRTPSTDTQYF.

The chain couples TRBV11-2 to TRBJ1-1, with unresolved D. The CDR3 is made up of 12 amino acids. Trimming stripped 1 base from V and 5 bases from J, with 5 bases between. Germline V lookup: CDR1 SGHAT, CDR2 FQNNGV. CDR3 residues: CASSLGQTEAFF. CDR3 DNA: TGTGCCAGCAGCTTAGGTCAGACTGAAGCTTTCTTT.

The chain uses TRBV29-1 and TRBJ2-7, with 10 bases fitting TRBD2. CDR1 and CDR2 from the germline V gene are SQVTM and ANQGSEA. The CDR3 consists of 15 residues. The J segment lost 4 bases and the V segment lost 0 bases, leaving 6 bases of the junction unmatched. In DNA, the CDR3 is TGCAGCGTTGAAGACGAGCGGGAGGGCCGATACGAGCAGTACTTC. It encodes CSVEDEREGRYEQYF.

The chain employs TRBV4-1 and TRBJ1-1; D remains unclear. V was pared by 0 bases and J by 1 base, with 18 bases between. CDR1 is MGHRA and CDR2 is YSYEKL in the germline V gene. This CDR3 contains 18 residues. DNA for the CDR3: TGCGCCAGCAGCCAAGATAGGCGGGCCCCCAGAGCGAACACTGAAGCTTTCTTT. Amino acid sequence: CASSQDRRAPRANTEAFF.

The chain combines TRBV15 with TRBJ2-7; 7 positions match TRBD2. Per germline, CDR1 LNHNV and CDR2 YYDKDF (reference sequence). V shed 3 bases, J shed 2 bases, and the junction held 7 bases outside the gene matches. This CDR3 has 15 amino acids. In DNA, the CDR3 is TGTGCCACCAGCAGGGGGGGGAGCGACCCCTACGAGCAGTACTTC. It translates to CATSRGGSDPYEQYF.

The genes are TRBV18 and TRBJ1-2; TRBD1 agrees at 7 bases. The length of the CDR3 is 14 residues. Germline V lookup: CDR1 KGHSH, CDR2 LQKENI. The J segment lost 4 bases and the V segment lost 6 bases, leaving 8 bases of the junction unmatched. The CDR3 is CASSLGQSLYGYTF. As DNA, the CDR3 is TGTGCCAGCTCTCTGGGACAGAGCCTCTATGGCTACACCTTC.

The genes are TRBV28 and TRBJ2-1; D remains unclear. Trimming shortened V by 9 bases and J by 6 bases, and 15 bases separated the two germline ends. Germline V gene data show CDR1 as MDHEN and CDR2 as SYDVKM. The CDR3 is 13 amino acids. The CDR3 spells CASRSLVPNEQFF. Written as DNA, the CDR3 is TGTGCCAGTAGGAGCCTAGTCCCCAATGAGCAGTTCTTC.

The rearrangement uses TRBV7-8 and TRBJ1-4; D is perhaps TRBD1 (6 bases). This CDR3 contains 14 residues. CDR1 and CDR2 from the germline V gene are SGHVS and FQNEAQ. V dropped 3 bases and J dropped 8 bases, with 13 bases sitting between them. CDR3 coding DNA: TGTGCCAGCAGCTTTACAGGGTTGAGAGAAAAACTGTTTTTT. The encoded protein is CASSFTGLREKLFF.

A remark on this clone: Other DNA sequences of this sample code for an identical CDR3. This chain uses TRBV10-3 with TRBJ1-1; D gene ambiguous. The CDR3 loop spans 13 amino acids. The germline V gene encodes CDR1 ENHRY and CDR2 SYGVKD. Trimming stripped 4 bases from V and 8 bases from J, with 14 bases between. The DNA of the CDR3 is TGTGCCATCAGTGGACTCGAACGAGCCGAAGCTTTCTTT. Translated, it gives CAISGLERAEAFF.

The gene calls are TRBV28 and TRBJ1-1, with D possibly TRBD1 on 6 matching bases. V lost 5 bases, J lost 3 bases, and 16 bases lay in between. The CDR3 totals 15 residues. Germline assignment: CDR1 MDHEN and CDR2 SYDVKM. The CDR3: CASSTIQGPDTEAFF. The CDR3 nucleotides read TGTGCCAGCAGTACTATTCAGGGGCCTGACACTGAAGCTTTCTTT.

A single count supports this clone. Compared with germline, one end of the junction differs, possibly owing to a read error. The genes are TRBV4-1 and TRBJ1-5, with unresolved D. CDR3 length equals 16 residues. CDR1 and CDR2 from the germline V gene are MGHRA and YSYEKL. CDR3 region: CASSQEGRASNQPRHF. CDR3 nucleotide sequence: TGCGCCAGCAGCCAAGAAGGTAGGGCTAGCAATCAGCCCCGGCATTTT.

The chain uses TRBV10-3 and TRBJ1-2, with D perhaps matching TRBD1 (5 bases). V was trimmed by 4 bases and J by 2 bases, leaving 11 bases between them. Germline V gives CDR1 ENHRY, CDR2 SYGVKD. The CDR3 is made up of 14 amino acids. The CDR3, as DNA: TGTGCCATCAGTGCTAGGGGCGAGAACTATGGCTACACCTTC. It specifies CAISARGENYGYTF.

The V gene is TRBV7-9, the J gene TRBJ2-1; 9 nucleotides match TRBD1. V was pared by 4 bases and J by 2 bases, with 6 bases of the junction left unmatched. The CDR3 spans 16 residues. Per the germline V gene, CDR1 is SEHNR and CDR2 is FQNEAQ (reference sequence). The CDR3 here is CASSSRTGVTYNEQFF. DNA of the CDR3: TGTGCCAGCAGCTCCAGGACAGGGGTGACCTACAATGAGCAGTTCTTC.